One and the same sample provided the 31 T cell receptor beta chains below, sequenced in a study of Graves' ophthalmopathy and Graves' hyperthyroidism. The study amplified TCR beta CDR3 regions using RNA transcripts. HTBI-primed RT-PCR formed the first round, and a multiplex PCR formed the second. TCRdb passed the multiplex PCR reads through MiXCR, listing each CDR3 protein once. The top ten clones hold 3% of a sample with hundreds of thousands of distinct CDR3 sequences, more than 20% of them seen once. Source material: peripheral blood. The receptors were gathered from a woman aged 18-30 years with stable Graves' hyperthyroidism.

This clonotype was recorded at least ten times. The chain joins TRBV10-2 to TRBJ1-5; no clear D. Germline lookup yields CDR1 WSHSY and CDR2 SAAADI. V lost 0 bases and J lost 5, with 11 bases in between. There are 15 residues in the CDR3. As DNA, the CDR3 is TGCGCCAGCAGTGAGTCGCGCCGACCTGATCAGCCCCAGCATTTT. Translation gives CASSESRRPDQPQHF.

Many counts were recorded for this clonotype. This rearrangement joins TRBV30 to TRBJ2-2, with TRBD1 matching over 8 bases. Germline CDR1 reads GTSNPN; CDR2 reads SVGIG (reference sequence). V shed 8 bases and J 9 bases; nucleotides not matched to a gene: 5. The CDR3 contains 11 residues. The CDR3 nucleotides read TGTGCCGGAGGACAGGGCTGGGAGCTGTTTTTT. It specifies CAGGQGWELFF.

At least ten counts were recorded for this clonotype. V gene TRBV12-3 or TRBV12-4 combines with J gene TRBJ1-5, with 9 bases identical to TRBD1. CDR3 length equals 15 residues. The junction had 2 bases not matched to a gene; V was cut back by 5 bases and J by 0 bases. The CDR3 DNA follows: TGTGCCAGCAGTGGACAGGGGAATAGCAATCAGCCCCAGCATTTT. It specifies CASSGQGNSNQPQHF.

V and J are TRBV6-1 and TRBJ2-3, with D unclear. Germline CDR1 MNHNS, CDR2 SASEGT. This CDR3 has 13 residues. Trimming shortened V by 1 base and J by 8 bases, and 10 bases separated the two germline ends. The CDR3 coding sequence is TGTGCCAGCAGTGAAGGGGCCCCTAGTACGCAGTATTTT. Translating it yields CASSEGAPSTQYF.

This clonotype was counted many times. The chain has TRBV6-1 and TRBJ2-7, with unresolved D. The CDR3 runs to 16 residues. The germline V gene encodes CDR1 MNHNS and CDR2 SASEGT. V lost 3 bases, J lost 5 bases, and 20 bases lay in between. Here the CDR3 reads CASSESRWLLWNEQYF. The CDR3 DNA reads TGTGCCAGCAGTGAGTCCCGGTGGCTACTATGGAACGAGCAGTACTTC.

This clonotype has at least ten counts. The chain has TRBV7-3 and TRBJ2-7, with TRBD1 matching over 9 bases. The CDR3 sequence is 14 residues long. The V gene end was trimmed by 0 bases and the J gene end by 4 bases; junction bases not matched to a gene: 1. The germline CDR1 and CDR2 sequences are SGHTA and FQGTGA. The CDR3 spells CASSLTGQGYEQYF. The CDR3 region has the DNA TGTGCCAGCAGCTTAACGGGACAGGGATACGAGCAGTACTTC.

The genes are TRBV3-1 and TRBJ1-2, with 7 bases matching TRBD1. V dropped 5 bases and J dropped 6; count of bases not matched to a gene: 6. The CDR3 has 13 residues. Looked up from germline, CDR1 is LGHDT and CDR2 is YNNKEL (reference sequence). CDR3 region: CASSSRQGNGYTF. CDR3 DNA sequence: TGTGCCAGCAGCTCCCGACAGGGCAATGGCTACACCTTC.

This clonotype was observed at least ten times. The chain combines TRBV20-1 with TRBJ2-7, with TRBD2 identical over 10 bases. Germline V CDR1 and CDR2: DFQATT, SNEGSKA (reference sequence). CDR3 length equals 15 residues. Trimming cost V 0 bases and J 1 base; bases outside gene matches: 3. CDR3 region: CSARDPSGRSYEQYF. For the CDR3, the DNA is TGCAGTGCTAGAGACCCTAGCGGGAGATCCTACGAGCAGTACTTC.

This clonotype was counted ten times or more. The chain recombines TRBV7-2 with TRBJ1-3; maybe TRBD1 (5 bases). The CDR3 totals 13 residues. CDR1 and CDR2 (germline): SGHTA, FQGNSA. The ends were cut back, 6 bases at V and 4 bases at J, with 10 bases in the middle. CDR3: CASSQYRGNTIYF. The DNA of the CDR3 is TGTGCCAGCAGTCAATACAGGGGAAACACCATATATTTT.

This clonotype was seen more than once but under ten times. Since the CDR3 does not end with the conserved phenylalanine or tryptophan, this likely comes from a read error. No DNA is shown, since the ends of the CDR3 on it are uncertain; the CDR3 is the one TCRdb lists. The rearrangement uses TRBV6-2 or TRBV6-3 and TRBJ1-1. CDR1 is MNHEY and CDR2 is SVGEGT in the germline V gene. The CDR3 sequence runs 15 residues, both termini included. The CDR3 spells CASSRTLTNLGEACL.

V is TRBV27 and J is TRBJ1-2, with D possibly being TRBD1 (5 bases). This CDR3 is built from 12 residues. V shed 8 bases and J shed 8 bases, with 15 bases lying between them. Per germline, CDR1 MNHEY and CDR2 SMNVEV (reference sequence). The CDR3 region is CASLRGDEGYTF. CDR3 sequence (DNA): TGTGCCAGCCTTCGAGGGGATGAAGGCTACACCTTC.

The chain employs TRBV20-1 and TRBJ2-7, with 7 nucleotides matching TRBD2. The germline gives CDR1 DFQATT, CDR2 SNEGSKA (reference sequence). V shed 3 bases and J 3 bases; nucleotides not matched to a gene: 11. The CDR3 contains 15 residues. The CDR3 DNA reads as TGCAGTGCTAGGCACTCTGGCCTAGCGGTCTACGAGCAGTACTTC. This gives the protein CSARHSGLAVYEQYF.

This clonotype was seen at least ten times. The genes are TRBV9 and TRBJ1-3; D is possibly TRBD1 (6 bases). CDR3 size: 17 residues. V lost 3 bases, J lost 2 bases, and 18 bases lay in between. CDR1 is SGDLS, CDR2 YYNGEE, per germline. This chain's CDR3 is CASSAGGTPLPGNTIYF. The CDR3 DNA reads as TGTGCCAGCAGCGCCGGGGGGACACCTTTGCCTGGAAACACCATATATTTT.

This clonotype was seen once. The rearrangement links TRBV11-2 to TRBJ2-7; 8 bases are a match to TRBD2. Germline CDR1 and CDR2: SGHAT and FQNNGV. Trimming took 3 bases from V and 4 from J; bases not matched to a gene: 8. CDR3 length: 15 residues. As DNA, the CDR3 is TGTGCCAGCAGCTTGGGAGCGGGGGAGAAATACGAGCAGTACTTC. Protein: CASSLGAGEKYEQYF.

This clonotype was picked up many times. This chain links TRBV6-1 with TRBJ1-2; tentative D call: TRBD1 (6 bases). Germline V gene data show CDR1 as MNHNS and CDR2 as SASEGT. Trimming removed 0 bases at V and 4 bases at J, with 18 bases between. CDR3 length equals 17 residues. DNA of the CDR3: TGTGCCAGCAGTGAAGCGCTAATGGGGGGGCGAAGCTATGGCTACACCTTC. This codes for CASSEALMGGRSYGYTF.

This clonotype appeared many times. The chain links TRBV20-1 to TRBJ2-7, with D possibly matching TRBD1 (6 bases). V was pared by 3 bases and J by 5 bases, with 11 bases between. Germline CDR1 DFQATT, CDR2 SNEGSKA (reference sequence). The CDR3 spans 12 residues. This chain's CDR3 is CSASGQNDEQYF. The CDR3 nucleotides read TGCAGTGCTAGCGGACAGAACGACGAGCAGTACTTC.

This clonotype was observed a few times. The CDR3 bases are TGTGCCAGCAGTTTGGGTAGGACAGACAATTCACCCCTCCACTTT. This translates into CASSLGRTDNSPLHF. This chain joins TRBV12-3 or TRBV12-4 and TRBJ1-6, with D possibly matching TRBD1 (6 bases). V lost 3 bases and J 7 bases, leaving 13 bases between the germline ends. CDR3 length equals 15 residues.

This chain links TRBV6-5 with TRBJ1-1; D unclear. Germline assignment: CDR1 MNHEY and CDR2 SVGAGI. The ends were cut back, 2 bases at V and 5 bases at J, with 15 bases in the middle. The CDR3 consists of 15 residues. The CDR3 protein is CASSYVKPGRTEAFF. CDR3 bases: TGTGCCAGCAGTTACGTAAAACCCGGGAGGACTGAAGCTTTCTTT.

Many counts were recorded for this clonotype. This rearrangement joins TRBV12-3 or TRBV12-4 to TRBJ2-5; 7 positions agree with TRBD1. This CDR3 is built from 15 residues. J lost 1 base, V lost 5 bases, and 7 bases had no gene match. The CDR3 loop is CASSPSGQIQETQYF. The CDR3 region has the DNA TGTGCCAGCAGTCCATCGGGACAGATCCAAGAGACCCAGTACTTC.

In this sample, this clonotype turned up many times. The chain links TRBV6-2 or TRBV6-3 to TRBJ1-2; D not resolved. In germline, CDR1 is MNHEY, CDR2 SVGEGT. Trimming pared 2 bases from V and 4 bases from J, leaving 5 bases between. CDR3 length: 12 residues. CDR3 nucleotides: TGTGCCAGCAGTTACAGCCCCTATGGCTACACCTTC. Translation: CASSYSPYGYTF.

This clonotype was counted ten times or more. This chain links TRBV6-5 with TRBJ1-6; possibly TRBD1 for D (5 bases). Germline CDR1 MNHEY, CDR2 SVGAGI. With 5 bases removed from V and 5 bases from J, the gap between germline ends came to 10 bases. The CDR3 contains 14 residues. For the CDR3, the DNA is TGTGCCAGCAGTCCCCAGGGAAATAATTCACCCCTCCACTTT. Protein product: CASSPQGNNSPLHF.

The genes are TRBV6-1 and TRBJ2-7, with TRBD1 identical over 10 bases. This CDR3 is built from 16 residues. The junction had 7 bases not matched to a gene; V was cut back by 5 bases and J by 0 bases. Germline-derived CDR1 and CDR2 are MNHNS and SASEGT. The CDR3 bases are TGTGCCAGCAGTCCCCGGGACAGGGGAGACTCCTACGAGCAGTACTTC. It is translated as CASSPRDRGDSYEQYF.

The chain has TRBV6-2 or TRBV6-3 and TRBJ1-2, with D uncertain. V was clipped by 6 bases and J by 4 bases, with 9 bases between them. The CDR3 totals 12 residues. Germline V gene data show CDR1 as MNHEY and CDR2 as SVGEGT. Here the CDR3 reads CASSPEIYGYTF. DNA of the CDR3: TGTGCCAGCAGCCCTGAGATCTATGGCTACACCTTC.

This clonotype was seen at least ten times. The chain links TRBV20-1 to TRBJ2-5; 7 positions match TRBD1. The V gene end was trimmed by 5 bases and the J gene end by 2 bases; junction bases not matched to a gene: 5. Germline CDR1 DFQATT, CDR2 SNEGSKA (reference sequence). CDR3 length: 13 residues. Written as DNA, the CDR3 is TGCAGTGCTCAGGGACAGTCGCAAGAGACCCAGTACTTC. Its protein is CSAQGQSQETQYF.

This clonotype was counted between two and nine times. This chain joins TRBV20-1 and TRBJ2-7, with D perhaps matching TRBD1 or TRBD2 (5 bases each). Deletions cut 1 base from V and 3 bases from J, with 13 bases between. The germline V gene encodes CDR1 DFQATT and CDR2 SNEGSKA (reference sequence). CDR3 length equals 14 residues. Here the CDR3 reads CSARGAGAGYEQYF. CDR3 DNA: TGCAGTGCTAGAGGGGCCGGGGCGGGCTACGAGCAGTACTTC.

The chain employs TRBV28 and TRBJ2-7; no clear D. Germline V gene lookup returns CDR1 MDHEN and CDR2 SYDVKM. There are 13 residues in the CDR3. With 4 bases removed from V and 6 bases from J, the gap between germline ends came to 13 bases. The CDR3: CASSYTPFAEQYF. CDR3 DNA sequence: TGTGCCAGCAGTTACACACCCTTTGCCGAGCAGTACTTC. Drawing the rest from reference TRBV28 and TRBJ2-7, the complete variable domain is DVKVTQSSRYLVKRTGEKVFLECVQDMDHENMFWYRQDPGLGLRLIYFSYDVKMKEKGDIPEGYSVSREKKERFSLILESASTNQTSMYLCASSYTPFAEQYFGPGTRLTVT.

This clonotype has a count of ten or more. This chain uses TRBV15 with TRBJ2-7; perhaps TRBD2 as D (5 bases). Germline CDR1 reads LNHNV; CDR2 reads YYDKDF (reference sequence). The CDR3 totals 15 residues. The V gene lost 3 bases and the J gene lost 0 bases, with 12 bases spanning the gap. CDR3: CATSRDEGSSYEQYF. CDR3 sequence (DNA): TGTGCCACCAGCAGGGACGAGGGAAGCTCCTACGAGCAGTACTTC.

This clonotype was counted at least ten times. The chain links TRBV20-1 to TRBJ1-1; perhaps TRBD1 as D (6 bases). This CDR3 region has 13 residues. Germline V gene sequence: CDR1 DFQATT, CDR2 SNEGSKA (reference sequence). Trimming took off 5 bases at V and 0 bases at J, with 10 bases between the two ends. The CDR3 DNA sequence: TGCAGTGCTGGCAGGGGCTTGAACACTGAAGCTTTCTTT. This sequence encodes CSAGRGLNTEAFF.

This clonotype appeared many times. As DNA, the CDR3 is TGTGCCAGCAGCCAGTTAAATTCACCCCTCCACTTT. Amino acid sequence: CASSQLNSPLHF. The chain couples TRBV6-1 to TRBJ1-6; D is unclear. This CDR3 spans 12 amino acids. The V end lost 6 bases, the J end lost 7 bases, and 7 bases lay between the germline ends. Germline loops: CDR1 MNHNS, CDR2 SASEGT.

This clonotype has ten or more counts. The rearrangement links TRBV12-3 or TRBV12-4 to TRBJ2-7; D not resolved. This CDR3 region has 15 residues. Trimming pared 4 bases from V and 0 bases from J, leaving 13 bases between. This CDR3 reads CASSSRLSGSYEQYF. In DNA form, the CDR3 reads TGTGCCAGCAGTTCCCGACTGTCCGGCTCCTACGAGCAGTACTTC.

The chain uses TRBV3-1 and TRBJ2-5; no clear D. The CDR3 runs 13 residues. V was pared by 0 bases and J by 5 bases, with 7 bases between. CDR1 and CDR2 from the germline V gene are LGHDT and YNNKEL (reference sequence). CDR3 DNA sequence: TGTGCCAGCAGCCAAGATATTTGGGAGACCCAGTACTTC. Translating it yields CASSQDIWETQYF.